A selection of T cell receptor beta chains follows, all from one sample in a study of neoadjuvant anti-PD-1 for oral cavity cancer. The assay was immunoSEQ multiplex PCR, and TCRdb's table has in-frame clones only and misses some. Found here are tens of thousands of clones, 84% of them singletons; the top ten hold roughly 3%. The source was PBMCs, collected before nivolumab (anti-PD-1) treatment. The receptors were gathered from a person between 40 and 80 years old with oral cavity squamous cell carcinoma. The CDR3 runs from the conserved cysteine through the conserved F or W. Fields, in order: clone size, J gene, V gene, D gene, CDR3 protein, CDR3 DNA. D genes are given only for firm matches. Expanded clones get a size class; other rows say once, few or many, or leave the size out.

clone_size: -; j_call: TRBJ2-7; v_call: TRBV5-1; d_call: -; cdr3_aa: CASSVGAVDYEQYF; cdr3_nt: TGCGCCAGCAGCGTGGGAGCCGTCGATTACGAGCAGTACTTC
clone_size: -; j_call: TRBJ2-5; v_call: TRBV7-3; d_call: TRBD1; cdr3_aa: CASSVRQGAWETQYF; cdr3_nt: TGTGCCAGCAGCGTCAGACAGGGGGCGTGGGAGACCCAGTACTTC
clone_size: -; j_call: TRBJ1-3; v_call: TRBV7-2; d_call: -; cdr3_aa: CASSLAAGSGNTIYF; cdr3_nt: TGTGCCAGCAGCTTAGCTGCAGGCTCTGGAAACACCATATATTTT
clone_size: -; j_call: TRBJ1-5; v_call: TRBV11-2; d_call: -; cdr3_aa: CASSPRGSWGGQPQHF; cdr3_nt: TGTGCCAGCAGCCCAAGGGGGTCCTGGGGCGGTCAGCCCCAGCATTTT
clone_size: -; j_call: TRBJ2-7; v_call: TRBV5-1; d_call: -; cdr3_aa: CASSPGSHEQYF; cdr3_nt: TGCGCCAGCAGCCCAGGGTCCCACGAGCAGTACTTC
clone_size: -; j_call: TRBJ2-1; v_call: TRBV5-5; d_call: TRBD2; cdr3_aa: CASSLFSGGPVNEQFF; cdr3_nt: TGTGCCAGCAGCTTGTTTTCGGGAGGGCCGGTAAATGAGCAGTTCTTC
clone_size: -; j_call: TRBJ1-1; v_call: TRBV29-1; d_call: -; cdr3_aa: CSPGVQAENEAFF; cdr3_nt: TGCAGCCCGGGAGTACAGGCGGAAAATGAAGCTTTCTTT
clone_size: -; j_call: TRBJ1-2; v_call: TRBV5-6; d_call: -; cdr3_aa: CASSLVGQTYGYTF; cdr3_nt: TGTGCCAGCAGCTTGGTAGGGCAGACGTATGGCTACACCTTC
clone_size: -; j_call: TRBJ2-7; v_call: TRBV2; d_call: -; cdr3_aa: CASSGWSVYEQYF; cdr3_nt: TGTGCCAGCAGTGGATGGAGTGTCTACGAGCAGTACTTC
clone_size: -; j_call: TRBJ2-5; v_call: TRBV10-3; d_call: TRBD1; cdr3_aa: CAIRRDRGQETQYF; cdr3_nt: TGTGCCATCCGTCGGGACAGGGGGCAGGAGACCCAGTACTTC
clone_size: -; j_call: TRBJ2-7; v_call: TRBV6-1; d_call: TRBD1; cdr3_aa: CASSGYLPGTGNNEQYF; cdr3_nt: TGTGCCAGCAGTGGCTACCTTCCCGGGACAGGGAATAACGAGCAGTACTTC
clone_size: once; j_call: TRBJ2-5; v_call: TRBV5-1; d_call: TRBD1; cdr3_aa: CASSLGQSQETQYF; cdr3_nt: TGCGCCAGCAGCCTGGGACAGAGCCAAGAGACCCAGTACTTC
clone_size: -; j_call: TRBJ2-2; v_call: TRBV27; d_call: -; cdr3_aa: CASSQTPSAAGELFF; cdr3_nt: TGTGCCAGCAGCCAAACGCCCTCTGCCGCCGGGGAGCTGTTTTTT
clone_size: -; j_call: TRBJ1-2; v_call: TRBV5-1; d_call: -; cdr3_aa: CASSLGQGKGYTF; cdr3_nt: TGCGCCAGCAGCTTGGGGCAGGGCAAAGGCTACACCTTC
clone_size: -; j_call: TRBJ2-1; v_call: TRBV6-1; d_call: TRBD2; cdr3_aa: CASREPGTRDEQFF; cdr3_nt: TGTGCCAGCAGGGAACCCGGGACTAGGGATGAGCAGTTCTTC
clone_size: -; j_call: TRBJ2-1; v_call: TRBV7-3; d_call: TRBD2; cdr3_aa: CASSLRLAGYNEQFF; cdr3_nt: TGTGCCAGCAGCTTACGACTAGCGGGATACAATGAGCAGTTCTTC
clone_size: -; j_call: TRBJ2-7; v_call: TRBV11-3; d_call: TRBD2; cdr3_aa: CASSPGGFSYEQYF; cdr3_nt: TGTGCCAGCAGCCCGGGAGGATTCTCCTACGAGCAGTACTTC
clone_size: -; j_call: TRBJ1-2; v_call: TRBV7-2; d_call: -; cdr3_aa: CASSLGGPGYGYTF; cdr3_nt: TGTGCCAGCAGCTTAGGGGGGCCGGGCTATGGCTACACCTTC
clone_size: -; j_call: TRBJ2-1; v_call: TRBV25-1; d_call: -; cdr3_aa: CASSGGWGREFYNEQFF; cdr3_nt: TGTGCCAGCAGTGGGGGTTGGGGTCGGGAGTTCTACAATGAGCAGTTCTTC
clone_size: -; j_call: TRBJ2-3; v_call: TRBV5-1; d_call: -; cdr3_aa: CASSWTGTDTQYF; cdr3_nt: TGCGCCAGCAGCTGGACAGGCACAGATACGCAGTATTTT
clone_size: -; j_call: TRBJ1-1; v_call: TRBV2; d_call: -; cdr3_aa: CASKADMNTEAFF; cdr3_nt: TGTGCCAGCAAGGCAGATATGAACACTGAAGCTTTCTTT
clone_size: -; j_call: TRBJ2-7; v_call: TRBV6-5; d_call: -; cdr3_aa: CASSYSRGTNYEQYF; cdr3_nt: TGTGCCAGCAGTTACTCGAGGGGGACAAACTACGAGCAGTACTTC
clone_size: -; j_call: TRBJ2-5; v_call: TRBV20-1; d_call: -; cdr3_aa: CSAARETQYF; cdr3_nt: TGCAGTGCGGCCCGGGAGACCCAGTACTTC
clone_size: -; j_call: TRBJ1-5; v_call: TRBV21-1; d_call: -; cdr3_aa: CATLRRIYSNQPQHF; cdr3_nt: TGTGCCACCCTCCGGAGGATTTATAGCAATCAGCCCCAGCATTTT
clone_size: -; j_call: TRBJ2-7; v_call: TRBV4-1; d_call: -; cdr3_aa: CASSQEGNPYEQYF; cdr3_nt: TGCGCCAGCAGCCAAGAAGGGAACCCCTACGAGCAGTACTTC
clone_size: -; j_call: TRBJ2-3; v_call: TRBV9; d_call: TRBD2; cdr3_aa: CASSVTAGTRPLDTQYF; cdr3_nt: TGTGCCAGCAGCGTAACTGCCGGGACTAGGCCATTAGATACGCAGTATTTT
clone_size: -; j_call: TRBJ2-5; v_call: TRBV5-6; d_call: TRBD1; cdr3_aa: CASGEQGRAMAQETQYF; cdr3_nt: TGTGCCAGCGGGGAACAGGGGCGGGCAATGGCCCAAGAGACCCAGTACTTC
clone_size: -; j_call: TRBJ2-5; v_call: TRBV10-1; d_call: -; cdr3_aa: CASNAGLPGETQYF; cdr3_nt: TGCGCCAGCAACGCAGGGTTGCCTGGAGAGACCCAGTACTTC
clone_size: -; j_call: TRBJ1-2; v_call: TRBV7-9; d_call: -; cdr3_aa: CASSSGSGGSDYGYTF; cdr3_nt: TGTGCCAGCAGCTCCGGTAGCGGGGGCTCGGACTATGGCTACACCTTC
clone_size: few; j_call: TRBJ2-7; v_call: TRBV5-4; d_call: -; cdr3_aa: CASSLALWGAGGEQYF; cdr3_nt: TGTGCCAGCAGCTTGGCCTTGTGGGGGGCAGGAGGCGAGCAGTACTTC
clone_size: -; j_call: TRBJ2-7; v_call: TRBV29-1; d_call: -; cdr3_aa: CSVGTYEQYF; cdr3_nt: TGCAGCGTTGGAACCTACGAGCAGTACTTC
clone_size: -; j_call: TRBJ2-1; v_call: TRBV9; d_call: -; cdr3_aa: CASSVRQGGEQFF; cdr3_nt: TGTGCCAGCAGCGTAAGGCAAGGGGGTGAGCAGTTCTTC
clone_size: -; j_call: TRBJ1-4; v_call: TRBV7-8; d_call: -; cdr3_aa: CASSWGRGEKLFF; cdr3_nt: TGTGCCAGCAGCTGGGGACGGGGTGAAAAACTGTTTTTT
clone_size: -; j_call: TRBJ1-2; v_call: TRBV5-1; d_call: -; cdr3_aa: CASSLEGPKWAYGYTF; cdr3_nt: TGCGCCAGCAGCTTGGAGGGGCCCAAGTGGGCCTATGGCTACACCTTC
clone_size: -; j_call: TRBJ1-5; v_call: TRBV6-6; d_call: -; cdr3_aa: CASLAGTSYQPQHF; cdr3_nt: TGTGCCAGCCTGGCCGGGACTTCTTATCAGCCCCAGCATTTT
clone_size: -; j_call: TRBJ2-1; v_call: TRBV2; d_call: TRBD2; cdr3_aa: CASYGGRTYNEQFF; cdr3_nt: TGTGCCAGCTACGGCGGGAGGACCTACAATGAGCAGTTCTTC
clone_size: few; j_call: TRBJ1-4; v_call: TRBV5-1; d_call: TRBD1; cdr3_aa: CASSLGQGNEKLFF; cdr3_nt: TGCGCCAGCAGCTTGGGACAGGGGAATGAAAAACTGTTTTTT
clone_size: -; j_call: TRBJ2-3; v_call: TRBV5-1; d_call: TRBD2; cdr3_aa: CASSSGLAGEKGTTQYF; cdr3_nt: TGCGCCAGCAGCTCCGGACTAGCGGGAGAAAAAGGAACTACGCAGTATTTT
clone_size: -; j_call: TRBJ1-5; v_call: TRBV5-1; d_call: -; cdr3_aa: CASSLDGGGRQPQHF; cdr3_nt: TGCGCCAGCAGCTTGGATGGGGGAGGGAGACAGCCCCAGCATTTT
clone_size: few; j_call: TRBJ1-5; v_call: TRBV6-4; d_call: -; cdr3_aa: CASLLRGPLYQPQHF; cdr3_nt: TGTGCCAGCCTCTTGAGGGGACCGCTATATCAGCCCCAGCATTTT
clone_size: -; j_call: TRBJ1-1; v_call: TRBV29-1; d_call: -; cdr3_aa: CSVGYRNTEAFF; cdr3_nt: TGCAGCGTTGGATATCGGAACACTGAAGCTTTCTTT
clone_size: few; j_call: TRBJ1-4; v_call: TRBV5-6; d_call: -; cdr3_aa: CASSFRTPGREKLFF; cdr3_nt: TGTGCCAGCAGCTTTAGGACCCCTGGACGTGAAAAACTGTTTTTT
clone_size: -; j_call: TRBJ2-3; v_call: TRBV30; d_call: -; cdr3_aa: CAWSVQGSDTQYF; cdr3_nt: TGTGCCTGGAGTGTACAAGGCTCAGATACGCAGTATTTT
clone_size: -; j_call: TRBJ2-7; v_call: TRBV6-6; d_call: TRBD1; cdr3_aa: CASRGQGAYEQYF; cdr3_nt: TGTGCCAGCAGAGGACAGGGGGCCTACGAGCAGTACTTC
clone_size: few; j_call: TRBJ2-7; v_call: TRBV28; d_call: -; cdr3_aa: CASSFPEVGGSLYEQYF; cdr3_nt: TGTGCCAGCAGTTTCCCAGAAGTCGGGGGTTCCCTTTACGAGCAGTACTTC
clone_size: -; j_call: TRBJ2-7; v_call: TRBV6-5; d_call: -; cdr3_aa: CASSGSYSSYEQYF; cdr3_nt: TGTGCCAGCAGTGGCTCATACAGCTCCTACGAGCAGTACTTC
clone_size: few; j_call: TRBJ2-2; v_call: TRBV15; d_call: -; cdr3_aa: CATSREGRELFF; cdr3_nt: TGTGCCACCAGCAGGGAGGGGCGGGAGCTGTTTTTT
clone_size: many; j_call: TRBJ2-7; v_call: TRBV7-8; d_call: TRBD2; cdr3_aa: CASSLELAGGSEQYF; cdr3_nt: TGTGCCAGCAGCTTAGAACTAGCGGGAGGATCGGAGCAGTACTTC
clone_size: -; j_call: TRBJ1-1; v_call: TRBV2; d_call: -; cdr3_aa: CASSGQGEGSEAFF; cdr3_nt: TGTGCCAGCAGTGGGCAGGGTGAGGGATCTGAAGCTTTCTTT